The 6 T cell receptor beta chains given below trace back to one sample, sequenced in a study of glioma-infiltrating T cells after dendritic cell vaccination. Time point defined: after dendritic cell vaccination, including at tumor progression/relapse. Libraries were prepared by immunoSEQ multiplex PCR; TCRdb keeps only in-frame clonotypes and omits some of them. The sample has about 82,000 clones; about four fifths are singletons. The sequences come from blood, collected after dendritic cell vaccination. These receptors were taken from a human donor with glioblastoma.

The V call is TRBV5-4, the J call TRBJ2-2; TRBD1 matches 7 bases. The CDR3 totals 14 residues. V trimming: 5 bases; J trimming: 5 bases; junction bases outside the gene matches: 6. Per the germline V gene, CDR1 is SGHNT and CDR2 is YYREEE (reference sequence). The CDR3, as DNA: TGTGCCAGCAGGAGAACAGGGGATACCGGGGAGCTGTTTTTT. Translated, it gives CASRRTGDTGELFF.

V gene TRBV19 combines with J gene TRBJ1-2, with D maybe TRBD1 (6 bases). Germline CDR1 is LNHDA and CDR2 is SQIVND (reference sequence). The CDR3 runs to 15 residues. V shed 6 bases and J shed 5 bases, with 19 bases lying between them. The CDR3 coding sequence is TGTGCCAGTAGCCCTCGCTTCCAGGGGAAGTATGGCTACACCTTC. It translates to CASSPRFQGKYGYTF.

In its sample, this clone was seen once. The chain carries TRBV5-3 and TRBJ1-4; D gene ambiguous. TRBV5-3 is placed among ORFs of uncertain function. Trimming took 3 bases from V and 7 from J, leaving 25 bases between them. The CDR3 totals 18 residues. Here the CDR3 reads CARSSPLSLSWRGEKLFF. The CDR3 coding sequence is TGTGCCAGAAGCTCGCCTCTTAGTCTATCCTGGCGAGGTGAAAAACTGTTTTTT.

The V gene is TRBV5-1, the J gene TRBJ1-5; D remains unclear. Germline-derived CDR1 and CDR2 are SGHRS and YFSETQ. The V end lost 0 bases, the J end lost 3 bases, and 7 bases lay between the germline ends. The CDR3 has 14 residues. CDR3 region: CASSLDSPNQPQHF. CDR3 in DNA: TGCGCCAGCAGCTTGGACAGCCCCAATCAGCCCCAGCATTTT.

V and J are TRBV5-1 and TRBJ2-3; D perhaps matches TRBD2 (5 bases). Germline assignment: CDR1 SGHRS and CDR2 YFSETQ. Trimming pared 9 bases from V and 6 bases from J, leaving 20 bases between. This CDR3 is 14 amino acids long. The CDR3 is CANSHGQEGDTQYF. CDR3 DNA sequence: TGCGCCAACTCACACGGGCAAGAGGGTGATACGCAGTATTTT.

The V gene is TRBV12-5, the J gene TRBJ1-4, with a weak D call TRBD1 (6 bases). V was pared by 5 bases and J by 5 bases, with 15 bases between. CDR3 size: 15 residues. Germline CDR1 LGHNT, CDR2 FRNRAP. The CDR3 region has the DNA TGTGCTAGTGGTCCCCGAGGCCAGGGGAATGAAAAACTGTTTTTT. It yields the protein CASGPRGQGNEKLFF.